This T cell receptor beta chain was recorded in a study of CD8 T cells in Susac syndrome. In contrast to the negatively isolated CD8+ and CD4+ T cells, TEMRA cells were FACS-enriched. V was clipped by 5 bases and J by 5 bases, with 19 bases between them. This CDR3 contains 15 residues. The germline V gene has CDR1 SGHRS and CDR2 YFSETQ. Reverse transcription of roughly 0.45 to 1 ug RNA used random hexamers. With immunoSEQ multiplex PCR, TCR beta CDR3 was amplified across 54 Vbeta and 13 Jbeta. TCRdb called the immunoSEQ multiplex PCR reads again in MiXCR, with one record for every CDR3 protein. This sample has some 260,000 distinct CDR3 sequences, with roughly 85% found just once.

This receptor was obtained from a human donor with multiple sclerosis. Input material: CD8+ T cells from PBMCs. This chain links TRBV5-1 with TRBJ1-1; D is ambiguous. The CDR3 nucleotides read TGCGCCAGCAGTACCCGTTGGGCCTACAAGACTGAAGCTTTCTTT. Protein: CASSTRWAYKTEAFF.